The rows below give T cell receptor beta chains drawn from one sample of a study of control samples from healthy donors and cancer patients. Sequenced by immunoSEQ multiplex PCR; TCRdb stores in-frame clones only, minus some. This sample has 130,000 to 150,000 clones, with 90% to 95% found just once. Sequenced input: PBMCs. The source is a man aged 55 to 70 with colorectal cancer. Both conserved end residues are part of each CDR3. The D gene is left open where the match is weak.

d_gene	v_gene	j_gene	CDR3aa	CDR3nt
TRBD1	TRBV6-4	TRBJ1-2	CASSDSWTGNGYTF	TGTGCCAGCAGTGACTCCTGGACAGGGAATGGCTACACCTTC
TRBD1	TRBV5-4	TRBJ1-2	CASSPDRTGGGYTF	TGTGCCAGCAGCCCGGACCGGACAGGGGGGGGCTACACCTTC
NA	TRBV9	TRBJ1-3	CASSVGDSSSGNTIYF	TGTGCCAGCAGCGTTGGGGACTCTAGCTCTGGAAACACCATATATTTT
NA	TRBV2	TRBJ1-3	CASSEGNPGNTIYF	TGTGCCAGCAGTGAAGGTAATCCTGGAAACACCATATATTTT
NA	TRBV5-4	TRBJ1-6	CASSARGGVTSPLHF	TGTGCCAGCAGCGCCCGGGGGGGAGTGACTTCACCCCTCCACTTT
TRBD2	TRBV7-2	TRBJ2-3	CASSWGLAGEDTQYF	TGTGCCAGCAGCTGGGGACTAGCGGGGGAAGATACGCAGTATTTT
TRBD1	TRBV7-9	TRBJ2-7	CASSPDRASSYEQYF	TGTGCCAGCAGCCCGGACAGGGCTAGCTCCTACGAGCAGTACTTC
NA	TRBV6-5	TRBJ1-2	CASSPDPGPYGYTF	TGTGCCAGCAGCCCCGACCCCGGCCCCTATGGCTACACCTTC
NA	TRBV18	TRBJ2-5	CASSPFGQRKETQYF	TGTGCCAGCTCACCCTTCGGACAGAGAAAAGAGACCCAGTACTTC
NA	TRBV5-1	TRBJ2-2	CASSSWGANEAGELFF	TGCGCCAGCAGCTCGTGGGGGGCGAATGAGGCCGGGGAGCTGTTTTTT
NA	TRBV18	TRBJ1-6	CASSPGTVSSYNSPLHF	TGTGCCAGCTCACCCGGGACGGTGAGCTCCTATAATTCACCCCTCCACTTT
TRBD2	TRBV5-1	TRBJ2-3	CASSLPGSSGADTQYF	TGCGCCAGCAGCTTGCCGGGTAGCAGCGGGGCTGATACGCAGTATTTT
NA	TRBV6-1	TRBJ2-5	CASSEQGRETQYF	TGTGCCAGCAGTGAGCAAGGGAGGGAGACCCAGTACTTC
NA	TRBV3-1/TRBV3-2	TRBJ2-7	CASSSQVEQYF	TGTGCCAGCAGCTCACAGGTGGAGCAGTACTTC
TRBD2	TRBV7-2	TRBJ2-1	CASSLAGATYNEQFF	TGTGCCAGCAGCCTAGCGGGGGCCACCTACAATGAGCAGTTCTTC
NA	TRBV3-1/TRBV3-2	TRBJ2-5	CASSQRIDSVIQETQYF	TGTGCCAGCAGCCAACGGATTGACAGCGTAATTCAAGAGACCCAGTACTTC
NA	TRBV6-5	TRBJ1-1	CASSYSPGAGNTEAFF	TGTGCCAGCAGTTACTCGCCAGGGGCCGGGAACACTGAAGCTTTCTTT
TRBD1	TRBV7-8	TRBJ1-1	CASSFTGGDTEAFF	TGTGCCAGCAGCTTCACAGGGGGGGATACTGAAGCTTTCTTT
NA	TRBV28	TRBJ2-2	CASYSGMRTGELFF	TGTGCCAGCTACTCGGGTATGCGGACCGGGGAGCTGTTTTTT
NA	TRBV5-8	TRBJ2-1	CASSPRRIYNEQFF	TGTGCCAGCAGCCCACGGCGTATTTACAATGAGCAGTTCTTC
NA	TRBV10-3	TRBJ1-5	CAIGSPGGNQPQHF	TGTGCCATCGGGTCCCCCGGCGGGAATCAGCCCCAGCATTTT
NA	TRBV27	TRBJ1-5	CASRWDSNQPQHF	TGTGCCAGCAGATGGGATAGCAATCAGCCCCAGCATTTT
NA	TRBV3-1/TRBV3-2	TRBJ2-7	CASSQGYRVYEQYF	TGTGCCAGCAGCCAAGGGTACAGGGTATACGAGCAGTACTTC
NA	TRBV14	TRBJ2-3	CASSQLAGFSTDTQYF	TGTGCCAGCAGCCAATTGGCCGGCTTTTCCACAGATACGCAGTATTTT
NA	TRBV2	TRBJ1-5	CASSESGGLNQPQHF	TGTGCCAGCAGTGAATCTGGGGGCCTCAATCAGCCCCAGCATTTT
NA	TRBV11-3	TRBJ2-1	CASSPAGSGVEQFF	TGTGCCAGCAGCCCGGCGGGTTCGGGTGTTGAGCAGTTCTTC
NA	TRBV23-1	TRBJ2-5	CASVEVSCTGTRETQYF	TGCGCCAGCGTCGAGGTTTCGTGTACGGGGACAAGGGAGACCCAGTACTTC
TRBD1	TRBV30	TRBJ2-5	CAWSVRGQAGTQYF	TGTGCCTGGAGTGTACGTGGACAGGCAGGGACCCAGTACTTC
TRBD1	TRBV6-1	TRBJ1-1	CASSQGRDRPLYEAFF	TGTGCCAGCAGTCAAGGCCGGGACAGGCCTCTTTATGAAGCTTTCTTT